Given below is one T cell receptor beta chain in context. This clonotype was observed a few times. Its recognized antigen is unknown. Qualities for individual bases were not recorded, and no much larger clone is one base off. The data were taken from a study of T cells after yellow fever vaccination (dated by TCRdb to the late 2010s). About the investigation overall: The SMART-Seq v4 Ultra Low Input RNA kit was used to prepare libraries from fractions with low cell numbers. Bulk TCR alpha and beta repertoires were sequenced longitudinally to track T-cell clones before and after primary and booster YFV17D yellow fever vaccination. Two healthy male donors, one aged 18 to 30 and one aged 30 to 40 years, were included in the cohort. Bulk PBMC replicates and cell subsets were isolated from blood drawn at multiple timepoints before and after both primary and secondary immunization. General study outcomes and caveats: A small fraction of clonotypes appeared in both the CD4 and CD8 compartments, likely as a result of convergent recombination. Because the study included only a couple of donors, the extent to which the findings can be generalized is limited. Most clones expanded after primary vaccination (around 96% of CD4 and 88% of CD8) were re-detected after the booster, suggesting that broad memory maintenance occurred. The secondary T-cell response was weaker than the primary response but faster, peaking on day 5 instead of day 15. Computational filtering was required because FACS-sorted repertoires could contain abundant contaminating clonotypes from the bulk population.

The sample's treatment or condition label, decoded: live attenuated yellow fever vaccine strain. A standard Ficoll-Paque protocol was used to isolate PBMCs from peripheral blood. Dynabeads CD4 and CD8 positive selection kits were used to isolate the CD4 and CD8 T-cell fractions. TriZol was used to extract RNA from bulk PBMCs, CD4 and CD8 fractions, and dextramer-positive and dextramer-negative fractions. TCRdb shows the sequencer as Illumina NovaSeq 6000. TCR cDNA was synthesized by 5'RACE template switching, through which a universal primer site and unique molecular identifiers were introduced. Priming for cDNA synthesis came from both the TCR alpha and TCR beta constant segments. Library amplification involved two PCR steps, and the second step added sample barcodes and sequencing adapters. Sequencing of libraries was done on Illumina HiSeq 2500 (2x100 bp) or NovaSeq (2x150 bp). For the original study's pipeline: MIGEC was used to demultiplex reads and collapse the reads into UMI consensus sequences, and MiXCR was used for V(D)J alignment. Vaccine-responding clonotypes were defined with edgeR using replicate PBMC samples, requiring FDR below 0.01 and a log2 fold change above 5 up to day 15. Bulk clonotypes were assigned CD4 or CD8 identity according to which sequenced CD4 or CD8 repertoire held them at higher abundance. Using fastp trimming at Q25 and MiXCR clonotype assembly, TCRdb reanalyzed the public sequencing data and kept in-frame beta chains. Rows merge per CDR3 protein into single entries with the most common DNA and genes. TCRdb, not the original authors, processed these V and J calls. The sample has 200,000 to 250,000 distinct CDR3 sequences on record, under 3.5% of them singletons. Of the sample, approximately 3.5% is held by the ten largest clones.

The specimen comprised CD4+ T cells sorted from PBMCs, sampled 10 days after the yellow fever booster vaccination. The TCR sequence derives from a man between 18 and 29 years old who received the YFV17D yellow fever vaccine.

The encoded CDR3 is CAWSVPPGGYGYTF. The sequence in DNA is TGTGCCTGGAGTGTACCCCCAGGGGGCTATGGCTACACCTTC. The V gene is TRBV30 and the J gene is TRBJ1-2; 7 bases in the junction line up with TRBD1. Taken from the germline V gene (reference sequence), the CDR1 and CDR2 loops are GTSNPN and SVGIG. Inclusive of the bounding cysteine and phenylalanine, the CDR3 is 14 residues long. Only the CDR3 DNA stays, 42 bases, in frame from base 1. After removal of 0 bases from V and 4 bases from J, the junction retains 5 bases not matched to a gene.